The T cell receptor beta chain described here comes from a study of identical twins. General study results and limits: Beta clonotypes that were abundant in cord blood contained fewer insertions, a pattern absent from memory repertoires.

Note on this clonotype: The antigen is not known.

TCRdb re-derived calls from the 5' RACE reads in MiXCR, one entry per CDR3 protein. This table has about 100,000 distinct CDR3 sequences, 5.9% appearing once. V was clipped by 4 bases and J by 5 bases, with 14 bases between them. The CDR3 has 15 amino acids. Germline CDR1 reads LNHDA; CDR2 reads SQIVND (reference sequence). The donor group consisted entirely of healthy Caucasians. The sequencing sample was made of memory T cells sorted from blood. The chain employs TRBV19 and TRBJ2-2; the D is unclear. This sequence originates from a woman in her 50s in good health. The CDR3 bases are TGTGCCAGTAGTACCTACAGAGCAGTAACCGGGGAGCTGTTTTTT. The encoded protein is CASSTYRAVTGELFF.